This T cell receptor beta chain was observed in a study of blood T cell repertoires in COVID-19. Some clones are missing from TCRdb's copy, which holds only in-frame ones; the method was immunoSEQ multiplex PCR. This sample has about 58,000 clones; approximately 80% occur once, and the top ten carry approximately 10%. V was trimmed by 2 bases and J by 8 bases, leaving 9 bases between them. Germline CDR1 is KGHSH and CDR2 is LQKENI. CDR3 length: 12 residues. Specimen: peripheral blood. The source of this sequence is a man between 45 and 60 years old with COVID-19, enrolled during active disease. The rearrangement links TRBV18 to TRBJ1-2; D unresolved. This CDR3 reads CASSPSQEGYTF. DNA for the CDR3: TGTGCCAGCTCACCATCTCAAGAGGGCTACACCTTC.